This is a list of T cell receptor beta chains from one sample in a study of T cells in Graves' hyperthyroidism and ophthalmopathy. Using its own MiXCR run on the multiplex PCR reads, TCRdb lists one record per CDR3 protein. Here the sample spans some 490,000 distinct CDR3 sequences, 15% to 20% being singletons. The sequenced material came from blood. The receptor source for this set is a woman aged 25-40 years with Graves' ophthalmopathy. The CDR3 runs from the conserved cysteine through the conserved F or W. The D gene is left open where the match is weak. Only some rows state a clone size, as once, few, many or a class for expanded clones.

d_call: TRBD2; clone_size: .; v_call: TRBV7-9; cdr3_length: 20; j_call: TRBJ2-7; cdr3_aa: CASSPVGGGRAGVTNYEQYF; cdr3_nt: TGTGCCAGCAGCCCCGTCGGGGGCGGGAGGGCCGGGGTAACGAACTACGAGCAGTACTTC
d_call: .; clone_size: many; v_call: TRBV2; cdr3_length: 14; j_call: TRBJ2-3; cdr3_aa: CASAQDTSTDTQYF; cdr3_nt: TGTGCCAGCGCTCAGGATACGAGCACAGATACGCAGTATTTT
d_call: TRBD1; clone_size: few; v_call: TRBV7-9; cdr3_length: 15; j_call: TRBJ2-7; cdr3_aa: CASSRTGQGPYEQYF; cdr3_nt: TGTGCCAGCAGCCGAACGGGACAGGGGCCTTACGAGCAGTACTTC
d_call: TRBD2; clone_size: few; v_call: TRBV9; cdr3_length: 14; j_call: TRBJ2-7; cdr3_aa: CASSPTSGSMWQYF; cdr3_nt: TGTGCCAGCAGCCCCACTAGCGGGAGTATGTGGCAGTACTTC
d_call: TRBD1; clone_size: many; v_call: TRBV29-1; cdr3_length: 13; j_call: TRBJ2-5; cdr3_aa: CSAVGTGQETQYF; cdr3_nt: TGCAGCGCTGTGGGGACAGGGCAAGAGACCCAGTACTTC
d_call: .; clone_size: few; v_call: TRBV30; cdr3_length: 15; j_call: TRBJ2-3; cdr3_aa: CAWSGRESGGDTQYF; cdr3_nt: TGTGCCTGGAGTGGGAGGGAGTCAGGAGGAGATACGCAGTATTTT
d_call: TRBD2; clone_size: few; v_call: TRBV5-1; cdr3_length: 17; j_call: TRBJ2-2; cdr3_aa: CASSRLAGGQNTGELFF; cdr3_nt: TGCGCCAGCAGCAGACTAGCGGGAGGACAAAACACCGGGGAGCTGTTTTTT
d_call: TRBD2; clone_size: many; v_call: TRBV20-1; cdr3_length: 14; j_call: TRBJ2-7; cdr3_aa: CSALLAGGGREQYF; cdr3_nt: TGCAGTGCCCTACTAGCGGGAGGGGGACGGGAGCAGTACTTC
d_call: TRBD2; clone_size: many; v_call: TRBV7-3; cdr3_length: 17; j_call: TRBJ2-1; cdr3_aa: CASSLMGGTSSYNEQFF; cdr3_nt: TGTGCCAGCAGCCTCATGGGGGGGACGAGCTCCTACAATGAGCAGTTCTTC
d_call: TRBD1; clone_size: few; v_call: TRBV12-3/TRBV12-4; cdr3_length: 14; j_call: TRBJ1-2; cdr3_aa: CASSLDRGRSGYTF; cdr3_nt: TGTGCCAGCAGCCTGGACAGGGGGCGTTCGGGCTACACCTTC
d_call: TRBD2; clone_size: few; v_call: TRBV20-1; cdr3_length: 12; j_call: TRBJ2-3; cdr3_aa: CSARAGSDTQYF; cdr3_nt: TGCAGTGCGAGAGCGGGATCAGATACGCAGTATTTT
d_call: TRBD2; clone_size: many; v_call: TRBV5-1; cdr3_length: 15; j_call: TRBJ2-1; cdr3_aa: CASSLGLAAINEQFF; cdr3_nt: TGCGCCAGCAGCTTGGGTCTAGCGGCTATCAATGAGCAGTTCTTC
d_call: .; clone_size: many; v_call: TRBV20-1; cdr3_length: 14; j_call: TRBJ2-7; cdr3_aa: CSARIQAHSYEQYF; cdr3_nt: TGCAGTGCCCGAATACAGGCGCACTCCTACGAGCAGTACTTC
d_call: .; clone_size: few; v_call: TRBV2; cdr3_length: 16; j_call: TRBJ1-6; cdr3_aa: CASSEVGASYNSPLHF; cdr3_nt: TGTGCCAGCAGTGAAGTGGGGGCCTCCTATAATTCACCCCTCCACTTT
d_call: .; clone_size: many; v_call: TRBV28; cdr3_length: 15; j_call: TRBJ2-7; cdr3_aa: CASKHSGTGYYEQYF; cdr3_nt: TGTGCCAGCAAACATAGCGGGACAGGCTACTACGAGCAGTACTTC
d_call: .; clone_size: .; v_call: TRBV30; cdr3_length: 13; j_call: TRBJ1-6; cdr3_aa: CAWKRGFGSPLHF; cdr3_nt: TGTGCCTGGAAGAGAGGGTTCGGTTCACCCCTCCACTTT
d_call: TRBD1; clone_size: .; v_call: TRBV27; cdr3_length: 13; j_call: TRBJ2-1; cdr3_aa: CASSFDRGGHQFF; cdr3_nt: TGTGCCAGCAGTTTTGACAGGGGAGGCCATCAGTTCTTC
d_call: .; clone_size: few; v_call: TRBV4-3; cdr3_length: 16; j_call: TRBJ1-4; cdr3_aa: CASSQDIRGLNEKLFF; cdr3_nt: TGCGCCAGCAGCCAAGATATCAGGGGACTTAATGAAAAACTGTTTTTT
d_call: .; clone_size: few; v_call: TRBV9; cdr3_length: 13; j_call: TRBJ1-5; cdr3_aa: CASSVLANQPQHF; cdr3_nt: TGTGCCAGCAGCGTATTGGCAAATCAGCCCCAGCATTTT
d_call: .; clone_size: many; v_call: TRBV28; cdr3_length: 13; j_call: TRBJ2-3; cdr3_aa: CASSWTKTDTQYF; cdr3_nt: TGTGCCAGCAGTTGGACTAAGACAGATACGCAGTATTTT
d_call: .; clone_size: .; v_call: TRBV10-1; cdr3_length: 16; j_call: TRBJ2-7; cdr3_aa: CASSENGLPGHYEQYF; cdr3_nt: TGCGCCAGCAGTGAGAACGGGCTACCCGGCCACTACGAGCAGTACTTC
d_call: TRBD1; clone_size: .; v_call: TRBV29-1; cdr3_length: 13; j_call: TRBJ1-1; cdr3_aa: CSVHRGLNTEAFF; cdr3_nt: TGCAGCGTCCACAGGGGGTTAAACACTGAAGCTTTCTTT
d_call: .; clone_size: many; v_call: TRBV18; cdr3_length: 14; j_call: TRBJ1-1; cdr3_aa: CASSSGQGNTEAFF; cdr3_nt: TGTGCCAGCTCGTCAGGACAAGGAAACACTGAAGCTTTCTTT
d_call: .; clone_size: .; v_call: TRBV5-1; cdr3_length: 14; j_call: TRBJ1-2; cdr3_aa: CASSLAGANYGYTF; cdr3_nt: TGCGCCAGCAGCTTGGCAGGAGCTAACTATGGCTACACCTTC
d_call: .; clone_size: .; v_call: TRBV7-2; cdr3_length: 13; j_call: TRBJ2-2; cdr3_aa: CASKPQVTGELFF; cdr3_nt: TGTGCCAGCAAACCCCAAGTAACCGGGGAGCTGTTTTTT
d_call: .; clone_size: many; v_call: TRBV7-2; cdr3_length: 15; j_call: TRBJ2-1; cdr3_aa: CASSFGKSSYNEQFF; cdr3_nt: TGTGCCAGCAGCTTTGGGAAGAGCTCCTACAATGAGCAGTTCTTC
d_call: TRBD2; clone_size: few; v_call: TRBV29-1; cdr3_length: 16; j_call: TRBJ2-5; cdr3_aa: CSVEDFMGRGEETQYF; cdr3_nt: TGCAGCGTTGAAGATTTCATGGGGAGGGGAGAAGAGACCCAGTACTTC
d_call: .; clone_size: .; v_call: TRBV13; cdr3_length: 17; j_call: TRBJ2-6; cdr3_aa: CASSLGGGNSGANVLTF; cdr3_nt: TGTGCCAGCAGCTTAGGAGGGGGAAACTCTGGGGCCAACGTCCTGACTTTC
d_call: .; clone_size: few; v_call: TRBV20-1; cdr3_length: 15; j_call: TRBJ2-5; cdr3_aa: CSAVREGGVEETQYF; cdr3_nt: TGCAGTGCTGTCCGCGAAGGGGGGGTGGAGGAGACCCAGTACTTC
d_call: .; clone_size: .; v_call: TRBV7-9; cdr3_length: 14; j_call: TRBJ1-5; cdr3_aa: CASSLAGDNQPQHF; cdr3_nt: TGTGCCAGCAGCTTAGCAGGGGACAATCAGCCCCAGCATTTT
d_call: TRBD1; clone_size: .; v_call: TRBV20-1; cdr3_length: 14; j_call: TRBJ1-6; cdr3_aa: CSARPGQGFSPLHF; cdr3_nt: TGCAGTGCACGACCGGGACAGGGGTTCTCACCCCTCCACTTT
d_call: .; clone_size: many; v_call: TRBV20-1; cdr3_length: 12; j_call: TRBJ2-7; cdr3_aa: CSAGGPPSEQYF; cdr3_nt: TGCAGTGCGGGGGGACCCCCTAGTGAGCAGTACTTC
d_call: .; clone_size: .; v_call: TRBV29-1; cdr3_length: 13; j_call: TRBJ2-7; cdr3_aa: CSVTTGNSYEQYF; cdr3_nt: TGCAGCGTTACGACAGGAAACTCCTACGAGCAGTACTTC
d_call: .; clone_size: few; v_call: TRBV29-1; cdr3_length: 13; j_call: TRBJ2-1; cdr3_aa: CSVEEGSIDEQFF; cdr3_nt: TGCAGCGTTGAGGAGGGGAGTATCGATGAGCAGTTCTTC
d_call: .; clone_size: few; v_call: TRBV6-1; cdr3_length: 13; j_call: TRBJ2-7; cdr3_aa: CASSTQGSHEQYF; cdr3_nt: TGTGCCAGCAGTACCCAGGGGTCCCACGAGCAGTACTTC
d_call: TRBD2; clone_size: .; v_call: TRBV7-2; cdr3_length: 16; j_call: TRBJ2-1; cdr3_aa: CASSLGSSGIGNEQFF; cdr3_nt: TGTGCCAGCAGCTTAGGGTCTAGCGGGATAGGGAATGAGCAGTTCTTC
d_call: TRBD2; clone_size: .; v_call: TRBV30; cdr3_length: 15; j_call: TRBJ2-5; cdr3_aa: CAWDRFSGPQETQYF; cdr3_nt: TGTGCCTGGGATAGATTTAGCGGGCCCCAAGAGACCCAGTACTTC
d_call: TRBD1; clone_size: .; v_call: TRBV10-3; cdr3_length: 16; j_call: TRBJ2-7; cdr3_aa: CAISAVPGQGSHEQYF; cdr3_nt: TGTGCCATCAGTGCAGTACCGGGACAGGGGAGCCACGAGCAGTACTTC
d_call: TRBD1; clone_size: many; v_call: TRBV12-3/TRBV12-4; cdr3_length: 14; j_call: TRBJ2-5; cdr3_aa: CASTDRQGDETQYF; cdr3_nt: TGTGCCAGCACCGATCGACAGGGCGATGAGACCCAGTACTTC
d_call: TRBD2; clone_size: .; v_call: TRBV27; cdr3_length: 15; j_call: TRBJ2-7; cdr3_aa: CASSQRGLNSYEQYF; cdr3_nt: TGTGCCAGCAGTCAGCGGGGTCTAAACTCCTACGAGCAGTACTTC
d_call: TRBD1; clone_size: .; v_call: TRBV20-1; cdr3_length: 14; j_call: TRBJ2-5; cdr3_aa: CSARAGTGQETQYF; cdr3_nt: TGCAGTGCTAGAGCCGGGACAGGCCAAGAGACCCAGTACTTC
d_call: .; clone_size: .; v_call: TRBV14; cdr3_length: 15; j_call: TRBJ2-7; cdr3_aa: CASSFRMGKSYEQYF; cdr3_nt: TGTGCCAGCAGCTTCAGGATGGGTAAATCCTACGAGCAGTACTTC
d_call: TRBD1; clone_size: many; v_call: TRBV20-1; cdr3_length: 12; j_call: TRBJ2-3; cdr3_aa: CSAIRQGDTQYF; cdr3_nt: TGCAGTGCTATCCGACAGGGAGATACGCAGTATTTT
d_call: .; clone_size: many; v_call: TRBV3-1; cdr3_length: 14; j_call: TRBJ1-3; cdr3_aa: CASSQGVYGNTIYF; cdr3_nt: TGTGCCAGCAGCCAGGGGGTCTATGGAAACACCATATATTTT
d_call: TRBD2; clone_size: few; v_call: TRBV20-1; cdr3_length: 14; j_call: TRBJ2-7; cdr3_aa: CSARASGSRYVQYF; cdr3_nt: TGCAGTGCTAGAGCTAGCGGGAGCCGTTACGTGCAGTACTTC
d_call: .; clone_size: .; v_call: TRBV29-1; cdr3_length: 16; j_call: TRBJ1-1; cdr3_aa: CSVEVEGRRLNTEAFF; cdr3_nt: TGCAGCGTTGAGGTCGAGGGACGAAGACTGAACACTGAAGCTTTCTTT
d_call: .; clone_size: many; v_call: TRBV5-1; cdr3_length: 18; j_call: TRBJ2-1; cdr3_aa: CASSPAAKASRTYNEQFF; cdr3_nt: TGCGCCAGCAGCCCCGCAGCCAAAGCGTCTCGGACCTACAATGAGCAGTTCTTC
d_call: TRBD1; clone_size: .; v_call: TRBV25-1; cdr3_length: 14; j_call: TRBJ2-5; cdr3_aa: CASSEPTGKETQYF; cdr3_nt: TGTGCCAGCAGTGAACCGACAGGGAAGGAGACCCAGTACTTC
d_call: .; clone_size: few; v_call: TRBV18; cdr3_length: 15; j_call: TRBJ1-5; cdr3_aa: CASSLNRESNQPQHF; cdr3_nt: TGTGCCAGCTCACTGAACCGGGAAAGCAATCAGCCCCAGCATTTT
d_call: TRBD2; clone_size: .; v_call: TRBV6-6; cdr3_length: 16; j_call: TRBJ2-7; cdr3_aa: CASSYSEAGGFYEQYF; cdr3_nt: TGTGCCAGCAGTTACTCTGAAGCGGGAGGGTTTTACGAGCAGTACTTC
d_call: .; clone_size: many; v_call: TRBV6-1; cdr3_length: 18; j_call: TRBJ2-2; cdr3_aa: CASIPEAGAHSSRGELFF; cdr3_nt: TGTGCCAGCATCCCGGAGGCGGGCGCCCATTCCTCAAGGGGGGAGCTGTTTTTT
d_call: .; clone_size: many; v_call: TRBV12-3/TRBV12-4; cdr3_length: 11; j_call: TRBJ1-1; cdr3_aa: CASSSGTEAFF; cdr3_nt: TGTGCCAGCAGTTCAGGGACTGAAGCTTTCTTT
d_call: TRBD2; clone_size: many; v_call: TRBV15; cdr3_length: 16; j_call: TRBJ2-1; cdr3_aa: CATSRRASGAYNEQFF; cdr3_nt: TGTGCCACCAGCAGAAGGGCTAGCGGGGCCTACAATGAGCAGTTCTTC
d_call: .; clone_size: few; v_call: TRBV28; cdr3_length: 15; j_call: TRBJ1-5; cdr3_aa: CASSTWGPSGQPQHF; cdr3_nt: TGTGCCAGCAGCACTTGGGGGCCGAGCGGCCAGCCCCAGCATTTT
d_call: TRBD2; clone_size: many; v_call: TRBV11-3; cdr3_length: 16; j_call: TRBJ2-1; cdr3_aa: CASSSRTRAPYNEQFF; cdr3_nt: TGTGCCAGCAGCTCCCGGACTAGAGCCCCCTACAATGAGCAGTTCTTC
d_call: TRBD2; clone_size: many; v_call: TRBV7-2; cdr3_length: 19; j_call: TRBJ2-1; cdr3_aa: CASSLVEEGLAGFYNEQFF; cdr3_nt: TGTGCCAGCAGCTTAGTCGAGGAGGGACTAGCGGGCTTTTACAATGAGCAGTTCTTC